Below, 12 T cell receptor beta chains from the same sample are listed, as sequenced in a study of T cell clonality in common variable immunodeficiency. Clones were sequenced by immunoSEQ multiplex PCR, and TCRdb holds only the in-frame ones, with some missing. The sample contains tens of thousands of clones, none of them singletons. The sample was peripheral blood mononuclear cells. These TCRs come from a person aged 18 to 70 in good health.

This clone has at least ten counts. The read finishes 3 residues shy of the CDR3 end, and the germline J gene is used to complete it. This rearrangement joins TRBV13 to TRBJ2-7; D is unclear. The CDR3 spans 14 residues. Trimming removed 5 bases from V and 0 bases from J, with 11 bases in between. CDR1 and CDR2 from the germline V gene are PRHDT and FYEKMQ (reference sequence). The part of the CDR3 DNA that was read is TGTGCCAGCAGCCCCGGGTCCCGCTCCTACGAG. As protein: CASSPGSRSYE. The full-length CDR3 reads as CASSPGSRSYEQYF.

This clone was detected ten times or more. The read is 3 residues too short to cover the CDR3 end, so that end is filled in from the germline J gene. The V call is TRBV20-1, the J call TRBJ1-1, with no clear D. The CDR3 loop spans 13 amino acids. CDR1 and CDR2 (germline): DFQATT, SNEGSKA (reference sequence). Between the trimmed V and J ends, which lost 6 bases and 5 bases, there was a span of 16 bases. This CDR3 reads CSAPAERGTEAFF. The part of the CDR3 DNA that was read is TGCAGTGCCCCCGCTGAACGGGGTACTGAA.

This clone was detected only a few times. With the read ending 3 residues before the CDR3 end, the germline J gene is used to fill in that end. V is TRBV20-1 and J is TRBJ2-7, with D possibly being TRBD1 (5 bases). Between the trimmed V and J ends, which lost 3 bases and 5 bases, there was a span of 17 bases. This CDR3 spans 14 amino acids. Per the germline V gene, CDR1 is DFQATT and CDR2 is SNEGSKA (reference sequence). The sequenced part of the CDR3 DNA is TGCAGTGCTAGGAGCCTAAAGGGGCTGGACGAG. Amino acids: CSARSLKGLDE. The entire CDR3 protein is CSARSLKGLDEQYF.

The sample holds a few counts of this clone. The sequenced part of the CDR3 DNA is TGTGCCAGCAGCCCCGAGAGTCGGGGGGCCAATACG. Residues: CASSPESRGANT. The CDR3 as a whole reads CASSPESRGANTQYF. The genes are TRBV7-2 and TRBJ2-3, with D perhaps matching TRBD2 (7 bases). Read coverage stops 3 residues before the CDR3 terminus; the germline J gene supplies the remainder. The germline CDR1 and CDR2 sequences are SGHTA and FQGNSA. V lost 5 bases and J 7 bases, leaving 19 bases between the germline ends. The CDR3 is 15 amino acids.

This clone showed up many times. The sequenced fragment ends 3 residues before the CDR3 boundary, so the rest is inferred from the germline J gene. V and J are TRBV30 and TRBJ1-1, with TRBD1 as a possible D gene (5 bases). Trimming took off 8 bases at V and 6 bases at J, with 16 bases between the two ends. CDR3 size: 12 residues. Germline V gene lookup returns CDR1 GTSNPN and CDR2 SVGIG (reference sequence). CDR3 DNA (partial): TGTGCCCTCGAGGCAGGGAGGGCTGAA. Amino acid sequence: CALEAGRAE. The complete CDR3 protein is CALEAGRAEAFF.

In this sample, this clone turned up many times. The CDR3 extends 3 residues past the end of the read, so its final part is completed from the germline J gene. The V gene is TRBV18, the J gene TRBJ2-7; D not certain. Germline CDR1 and CDR2: KGHSH and LQKENI. V lost 0 bases to trimming and J lost 4 bases, with 10 bases between them. The CDR3 is 14 residues long. CDR3 protein: CASSPPGAIYEQYF. The part of the CDR3 DNA that was read is TGTGCCAGCTCACCACCGGGCGCCATTTACGAG.

This clone was counted many times. The CDR3 is cut off 3 residues early in the read; its end comes from the germline J gene. V and J are TRBV2 and TRBJ2-3, with 8 bases matching TRBD2. CDR1 and CDR2 (germline): SNHLY, FYNNEI. The CDR3 contains 16 residues. The V and J ends lost 6 bases and 2 bases, in that order; junction bases with no gene match: 10. CDR3 bases read: TGTGCCAGCAGAGCCGGGCGGGGGGTTAACACAGATACG. Amino acids: CASRAGRGVNTDT. From start to end, the CDR3 is CASRAGRGVNTDTQYF.

This clone has ten or more counts. The observed sequence ends 3 residues before the CDR3 terminus, with the missing tail filled in from the germline J gene. The gene calls are TRBV19 and TRBJ1-1, with D unresolved. V was shortened by 3 bases and J by 7 bases, with 6 bases between the two germline ends. This CDR3 spans 11 amino acids. CDR1 and CDR2 (germline): LNHDA, SQIVND (reference sequence). CDR3 sequence: CASSIGHEAFF. CDR3 bases read: TGTGCCAGTAGTATTGGGCATGAA. The full variable domain, rest sourced from reference TRBV19 and TRBJ1-1, is DGGITQSPKYLFRKEGQNVTLSCEQNLNHDAMYWYRQDPGQGLRLIYYSQIVNDFQKGDIAEGYSVSREKKESFPLTVTSAQKNPTAFYLCASSIGHEAFFGQGTRLTVV.

There are a few counts of this clone. From the germline J gene comes the end of the CDR3, since the read stops 3 residues before it. The chain employs TRBV5-8 and TRBJ1-2; tentatively, D is TRBD1 (6 bases). Between the trimmed V and J ends, which lost 6 bases and 2 bases, there was a span of 17 bases. CDR1 and CDR2 (germline): SGHTS, YDEGEE. The CDR3 length is 15 residues. Partial CDR3 DNA: TGTGCCAGCATGCCCGACAGGAGGGGCAACTATGGC. It codes for CASMPDRRGNYG. The full CDR3 protein is CASMPDRRGNYGYTF.

The sample holds many counts of this clone. The read terminates 3 residues before the CDR3 end, so the remaining end is supplied by the germline J gene. The rearrangement joins TRBV12-5 to TRBJ2-7, with D perhaps matching TRBD1 (6 bases). Per the germline V gene, CDR1 is LGHNT and CDR2 is FRNRAP. The CDR3 runs to 12 residues. Trimming stripped 6 bases from V and 3 bases from J, with 9 bases between. The CDR3 reads CASGLQGYEQYF. Partial CDR3 DNA: TGTGCTAGTGGCCTACAGGGCTACGAG.

This clone was recorded at least ten times. From the germline J gene comes the end of the CDR3, since the read stops 3 residues before it. The chain carries TRBV7-2 and TRBJ2-7, with 12 bases aligning to TRBD2. Germline V gene lookup returns CDR1 SGHTA and CDR2 FQGNSA. The V segment lost 5 bases and the J segment 4 bases; nucleotides outside the gene matches: 3. The CDR3 is made up of 14 amino acids. This CDR3 reads CASSRLAGEYEQYF. The covered CDR3 bases are TGTGCCAGCAGCCGACTAGCGGGGGAGTACGAG.

In this sample, this clone turned up many times. The read comes to an end 3 residues before the CDR3 does, leaving the germline J gene to fill in the end. The J gene is TRBJ1-1, the V gene TRBV20-1; 9 bases map to TRBD1. Trimming took 5 bases from V and 1 from J; bases not matched to a gene: 5. Germline V gene lookup returns CDR1 DFQATT and CDR2 SNEGSKA (reference sequence). This CDR3 has 14 amino acids. The CDR3 spells CSAGGQGRNTEAFF. The part of the CDR3 DNA that was read is TGCAGTGCTGGGGGACAGGGCCGGAACACTGAA.